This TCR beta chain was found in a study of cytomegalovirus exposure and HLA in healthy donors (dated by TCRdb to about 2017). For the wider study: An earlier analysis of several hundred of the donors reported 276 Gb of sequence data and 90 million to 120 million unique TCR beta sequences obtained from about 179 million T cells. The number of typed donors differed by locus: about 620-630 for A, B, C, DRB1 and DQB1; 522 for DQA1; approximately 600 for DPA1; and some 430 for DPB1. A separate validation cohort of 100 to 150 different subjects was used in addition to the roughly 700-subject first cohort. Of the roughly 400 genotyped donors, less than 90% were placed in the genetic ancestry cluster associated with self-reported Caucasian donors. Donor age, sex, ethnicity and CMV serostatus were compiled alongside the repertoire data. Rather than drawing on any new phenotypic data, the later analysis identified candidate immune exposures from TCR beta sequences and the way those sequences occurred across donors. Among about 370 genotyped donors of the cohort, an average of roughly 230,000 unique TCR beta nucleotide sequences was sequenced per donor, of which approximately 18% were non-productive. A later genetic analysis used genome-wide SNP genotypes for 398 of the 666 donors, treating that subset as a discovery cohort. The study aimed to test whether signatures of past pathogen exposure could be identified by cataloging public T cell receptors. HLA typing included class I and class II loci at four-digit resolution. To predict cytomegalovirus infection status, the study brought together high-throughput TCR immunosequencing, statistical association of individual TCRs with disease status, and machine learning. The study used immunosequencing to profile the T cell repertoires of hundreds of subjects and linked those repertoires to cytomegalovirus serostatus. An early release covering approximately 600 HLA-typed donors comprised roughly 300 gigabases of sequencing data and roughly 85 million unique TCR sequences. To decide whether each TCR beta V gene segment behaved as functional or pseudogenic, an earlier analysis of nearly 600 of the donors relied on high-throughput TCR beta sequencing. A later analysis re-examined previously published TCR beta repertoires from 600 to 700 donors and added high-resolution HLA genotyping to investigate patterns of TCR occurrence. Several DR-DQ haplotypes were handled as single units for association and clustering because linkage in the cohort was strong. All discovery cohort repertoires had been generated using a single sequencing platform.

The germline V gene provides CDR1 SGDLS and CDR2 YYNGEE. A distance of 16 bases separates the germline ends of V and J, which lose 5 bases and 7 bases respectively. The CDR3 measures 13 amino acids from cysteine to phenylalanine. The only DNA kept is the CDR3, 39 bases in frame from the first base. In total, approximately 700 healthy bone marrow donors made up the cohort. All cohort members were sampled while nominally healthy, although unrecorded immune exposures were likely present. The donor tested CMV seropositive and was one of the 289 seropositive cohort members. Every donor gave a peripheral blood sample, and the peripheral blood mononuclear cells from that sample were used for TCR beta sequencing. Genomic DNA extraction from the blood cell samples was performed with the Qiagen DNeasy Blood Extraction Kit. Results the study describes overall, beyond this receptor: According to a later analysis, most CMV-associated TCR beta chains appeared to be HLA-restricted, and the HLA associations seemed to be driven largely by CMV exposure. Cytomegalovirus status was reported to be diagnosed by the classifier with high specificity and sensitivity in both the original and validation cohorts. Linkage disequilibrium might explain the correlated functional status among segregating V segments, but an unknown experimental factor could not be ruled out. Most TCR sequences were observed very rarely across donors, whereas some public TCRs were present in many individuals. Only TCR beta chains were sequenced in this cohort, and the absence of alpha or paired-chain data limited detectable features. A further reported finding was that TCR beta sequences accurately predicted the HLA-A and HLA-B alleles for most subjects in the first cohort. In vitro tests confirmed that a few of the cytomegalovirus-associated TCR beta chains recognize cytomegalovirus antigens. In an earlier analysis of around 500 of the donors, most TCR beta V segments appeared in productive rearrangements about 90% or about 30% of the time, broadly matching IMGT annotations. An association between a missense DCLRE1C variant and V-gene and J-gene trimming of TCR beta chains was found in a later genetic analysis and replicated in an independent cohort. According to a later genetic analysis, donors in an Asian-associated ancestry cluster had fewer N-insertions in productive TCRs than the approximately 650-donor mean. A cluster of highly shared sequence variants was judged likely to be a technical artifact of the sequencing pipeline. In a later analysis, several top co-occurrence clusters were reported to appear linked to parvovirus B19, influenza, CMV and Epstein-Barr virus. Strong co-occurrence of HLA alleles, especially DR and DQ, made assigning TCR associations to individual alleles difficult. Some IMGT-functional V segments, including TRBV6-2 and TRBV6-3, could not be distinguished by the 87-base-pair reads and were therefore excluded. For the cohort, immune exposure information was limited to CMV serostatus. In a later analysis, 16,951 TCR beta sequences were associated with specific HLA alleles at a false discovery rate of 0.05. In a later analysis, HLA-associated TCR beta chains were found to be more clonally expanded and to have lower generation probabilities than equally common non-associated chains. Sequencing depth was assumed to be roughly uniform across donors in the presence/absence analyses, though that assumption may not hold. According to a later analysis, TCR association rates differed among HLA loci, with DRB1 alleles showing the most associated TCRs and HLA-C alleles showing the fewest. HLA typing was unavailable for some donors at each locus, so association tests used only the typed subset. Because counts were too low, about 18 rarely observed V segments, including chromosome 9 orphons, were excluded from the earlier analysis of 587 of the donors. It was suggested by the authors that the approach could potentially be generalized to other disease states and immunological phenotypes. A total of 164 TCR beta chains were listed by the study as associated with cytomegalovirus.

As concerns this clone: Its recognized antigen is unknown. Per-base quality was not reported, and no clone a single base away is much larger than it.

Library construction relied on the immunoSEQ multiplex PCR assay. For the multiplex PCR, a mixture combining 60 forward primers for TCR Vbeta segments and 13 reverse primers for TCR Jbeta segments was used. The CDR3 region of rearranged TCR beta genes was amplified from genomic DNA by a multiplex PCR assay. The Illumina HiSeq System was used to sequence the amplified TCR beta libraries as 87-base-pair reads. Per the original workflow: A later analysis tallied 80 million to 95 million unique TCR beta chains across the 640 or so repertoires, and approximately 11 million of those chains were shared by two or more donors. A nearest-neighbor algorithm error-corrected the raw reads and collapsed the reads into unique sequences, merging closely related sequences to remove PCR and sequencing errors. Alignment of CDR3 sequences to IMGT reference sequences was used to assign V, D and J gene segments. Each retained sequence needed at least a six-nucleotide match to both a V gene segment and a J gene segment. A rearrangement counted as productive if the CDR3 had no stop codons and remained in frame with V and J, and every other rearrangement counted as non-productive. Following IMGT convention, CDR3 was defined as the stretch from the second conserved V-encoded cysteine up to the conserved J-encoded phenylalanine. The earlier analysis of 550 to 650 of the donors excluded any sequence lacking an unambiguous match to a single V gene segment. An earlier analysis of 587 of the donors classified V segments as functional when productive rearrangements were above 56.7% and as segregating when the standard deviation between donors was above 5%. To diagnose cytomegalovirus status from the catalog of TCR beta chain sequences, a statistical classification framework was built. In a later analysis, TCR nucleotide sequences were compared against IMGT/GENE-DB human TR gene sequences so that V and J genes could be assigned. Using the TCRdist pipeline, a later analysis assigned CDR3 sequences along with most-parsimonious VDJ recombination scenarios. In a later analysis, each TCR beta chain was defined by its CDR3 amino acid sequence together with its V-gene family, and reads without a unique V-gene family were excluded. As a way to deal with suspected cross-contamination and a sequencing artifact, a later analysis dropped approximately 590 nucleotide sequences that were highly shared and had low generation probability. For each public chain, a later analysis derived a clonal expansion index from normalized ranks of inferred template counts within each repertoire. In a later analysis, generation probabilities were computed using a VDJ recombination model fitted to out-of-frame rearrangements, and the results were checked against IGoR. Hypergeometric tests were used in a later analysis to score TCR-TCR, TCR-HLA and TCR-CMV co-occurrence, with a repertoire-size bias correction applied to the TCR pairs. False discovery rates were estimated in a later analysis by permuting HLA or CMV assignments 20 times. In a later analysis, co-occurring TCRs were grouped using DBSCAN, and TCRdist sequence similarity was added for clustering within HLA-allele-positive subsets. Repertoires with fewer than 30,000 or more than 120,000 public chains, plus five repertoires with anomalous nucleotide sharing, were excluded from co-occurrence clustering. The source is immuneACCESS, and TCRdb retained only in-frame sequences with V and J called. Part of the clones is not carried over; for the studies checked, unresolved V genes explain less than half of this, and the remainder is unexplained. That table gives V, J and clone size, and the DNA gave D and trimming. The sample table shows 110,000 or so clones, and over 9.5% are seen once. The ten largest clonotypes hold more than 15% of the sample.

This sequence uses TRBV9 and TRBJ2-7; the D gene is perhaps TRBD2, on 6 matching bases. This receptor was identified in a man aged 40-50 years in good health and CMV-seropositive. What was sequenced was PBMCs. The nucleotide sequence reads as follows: TGTGCCAGCAGTGTGGGACTTCTCGGGGAGCAGTACTTC. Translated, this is CASSVGLLGEQYF.